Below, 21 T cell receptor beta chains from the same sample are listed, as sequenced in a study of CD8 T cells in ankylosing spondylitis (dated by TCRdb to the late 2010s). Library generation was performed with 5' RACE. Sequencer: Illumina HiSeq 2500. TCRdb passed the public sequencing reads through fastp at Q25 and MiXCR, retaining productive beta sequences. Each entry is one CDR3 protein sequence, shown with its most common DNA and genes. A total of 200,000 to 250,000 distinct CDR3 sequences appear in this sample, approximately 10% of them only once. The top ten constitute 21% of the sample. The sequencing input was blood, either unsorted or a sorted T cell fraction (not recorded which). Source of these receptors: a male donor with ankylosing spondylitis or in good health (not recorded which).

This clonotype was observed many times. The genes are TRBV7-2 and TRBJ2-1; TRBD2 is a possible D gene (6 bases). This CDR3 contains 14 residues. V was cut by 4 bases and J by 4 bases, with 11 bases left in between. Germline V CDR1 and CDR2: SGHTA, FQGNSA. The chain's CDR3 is CASSSPGVYNEQFF. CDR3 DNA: TGTGCCAGCAGCTCCCCGGGGGTGTACAATGAGCAGTTCTTC.

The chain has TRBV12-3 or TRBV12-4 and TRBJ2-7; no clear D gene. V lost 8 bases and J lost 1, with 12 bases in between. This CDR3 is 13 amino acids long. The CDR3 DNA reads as TGTGCCAGCGGAACCGAAACGTCCTACGAGCAGTACTTC. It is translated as CASGTETSYEQYF.

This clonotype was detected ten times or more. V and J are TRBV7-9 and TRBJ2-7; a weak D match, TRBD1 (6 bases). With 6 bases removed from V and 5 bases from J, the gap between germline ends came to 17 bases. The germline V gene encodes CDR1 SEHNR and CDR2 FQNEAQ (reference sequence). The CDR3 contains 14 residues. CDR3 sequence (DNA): TGTGCCAGCAGGCGGCGACAGGCTGGCGACGAGCAGTACTTC. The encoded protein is CASRRRQAGDEQYF.

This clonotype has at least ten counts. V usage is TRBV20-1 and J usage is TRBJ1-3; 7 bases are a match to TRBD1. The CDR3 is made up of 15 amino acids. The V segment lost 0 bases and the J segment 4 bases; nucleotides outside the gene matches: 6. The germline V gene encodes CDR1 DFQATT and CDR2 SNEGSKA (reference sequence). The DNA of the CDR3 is TGCAGTGCTAGAGATCCGACAGGGCCGGGAAACACCATATATTTT. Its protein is CSARDPTGPGNTIYF.

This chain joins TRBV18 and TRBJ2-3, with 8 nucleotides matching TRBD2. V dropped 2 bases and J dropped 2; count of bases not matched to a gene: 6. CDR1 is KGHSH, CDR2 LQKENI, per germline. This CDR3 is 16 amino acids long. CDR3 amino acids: CASSPVTSGITDTQYF. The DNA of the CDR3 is TGTGCCAGCTCACCAGTCACTAGCGGAATCACAGATACGCAGTATTTT.

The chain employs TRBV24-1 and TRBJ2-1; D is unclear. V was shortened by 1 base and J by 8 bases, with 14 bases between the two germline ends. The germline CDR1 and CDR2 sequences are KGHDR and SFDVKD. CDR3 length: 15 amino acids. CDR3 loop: CATSDLGIPGDEQFF. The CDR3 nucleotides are TGTGCCACCAGTGATTTAGGCATCCCTGGGGATGAGCAGTTCTTC.

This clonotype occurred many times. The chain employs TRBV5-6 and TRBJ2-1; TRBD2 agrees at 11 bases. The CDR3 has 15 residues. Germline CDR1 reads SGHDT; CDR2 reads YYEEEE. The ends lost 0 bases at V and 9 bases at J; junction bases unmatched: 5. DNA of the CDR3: TGTGCCAGCAGCTTGGTAGGGACTAGCGGTTCTGAGCAGTTCTTC. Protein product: CASSLVGTSGSEQFF. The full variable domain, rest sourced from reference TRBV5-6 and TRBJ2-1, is DAGVTQSPTHLIKTRGQQVTLRCSPKSGHDTVSWYQQALGQGPQFIFQYYEEEERQRGNFPDRFSGHQFPNYSSELNVNALLLGDSALYLCASSLVGTSGSEQFFGPGTRLTVL.

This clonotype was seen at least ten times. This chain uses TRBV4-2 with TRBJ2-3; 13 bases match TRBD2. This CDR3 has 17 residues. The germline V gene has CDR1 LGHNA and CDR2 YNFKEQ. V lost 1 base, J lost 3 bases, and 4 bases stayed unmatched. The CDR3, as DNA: TGTGCCAGCAGCCAAGTTGGGACTAGCGGGACTACAGATACGCAGTATTTT. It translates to CASSQVGTSGTTDTQYF.

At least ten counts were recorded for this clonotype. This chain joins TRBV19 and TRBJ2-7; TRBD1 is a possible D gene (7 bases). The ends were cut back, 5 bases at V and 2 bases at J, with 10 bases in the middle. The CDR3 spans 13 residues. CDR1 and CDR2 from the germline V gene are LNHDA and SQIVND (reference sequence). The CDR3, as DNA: TGTGCCAGTAGTGCGGGACAGCCCTACGAGCAGTACTTC. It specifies CASSAGQPYEQYF.

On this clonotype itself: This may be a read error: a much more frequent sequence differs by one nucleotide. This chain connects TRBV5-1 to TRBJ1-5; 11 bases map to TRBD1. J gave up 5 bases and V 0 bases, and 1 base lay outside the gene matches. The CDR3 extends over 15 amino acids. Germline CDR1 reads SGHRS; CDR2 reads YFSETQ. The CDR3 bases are TGCGCCAGCAGCTTGGAGGGACAGGGGGATCAGCCCCAGCATTTT. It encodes CASSLEGQGDQPQHF.

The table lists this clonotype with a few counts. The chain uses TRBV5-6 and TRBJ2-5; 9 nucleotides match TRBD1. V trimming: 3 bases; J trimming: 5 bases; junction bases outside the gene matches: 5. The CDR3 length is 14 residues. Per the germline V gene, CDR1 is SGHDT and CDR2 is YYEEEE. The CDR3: CASSWTGESETQYF. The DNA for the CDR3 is TGTGCCAGCAGCTGGACAGGGGAAAGCGAGACCCAGTACTTC.

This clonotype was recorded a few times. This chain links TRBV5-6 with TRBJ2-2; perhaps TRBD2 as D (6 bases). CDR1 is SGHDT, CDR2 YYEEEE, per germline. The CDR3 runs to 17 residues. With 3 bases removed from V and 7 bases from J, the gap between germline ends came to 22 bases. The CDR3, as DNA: TGTGCCAGCAGCTCCCAGATCCGCGGGGCCCTCGGCGGGGAGCTGTTTTTT. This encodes CASSSQIRGALGGELFF.

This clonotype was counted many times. The CDR3: CASSSPLGGPYEQYF. The CDR3 nucleotides read TGTGCCAGCAGCTCCCCCTTAGGAGGCCCCTACGAGCAGTACTTC. V and J are TRBV7-2 and TRBJ2-7; D possibly corresponds to TRBD2 (5 bases). The germline V and J ends were trimmed by 4 bases and 2 bases, with 15 bases remaining between them. CDR3 length: 15 amino acids. Germline CDR1 is SGHTA and CDR2 is FQGNSA.

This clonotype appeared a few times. The CDR3 DNA sequence: TGCGCCAGCAGCACCGACAGCCCTAATGAAAAACTGTTTTTT. Translating gives CASSTDSPNEKLFF. The V call is TRBV5-1, the J call TRBJ1-4, with D possibly TRBD1 on 5 matching bases. The CDR3 covers 14 residues. Trimming took 4 bases from V and 3 from J, leaving 10 bases between them. Germline lookup yields CDR1 SGHRS and CDR2 YFSETQ.

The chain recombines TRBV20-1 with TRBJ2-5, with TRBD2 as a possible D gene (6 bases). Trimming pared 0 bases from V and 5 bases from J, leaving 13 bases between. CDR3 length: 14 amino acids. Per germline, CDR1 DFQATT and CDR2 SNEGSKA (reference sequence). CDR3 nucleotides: TGCAGTGCTAGAGATGCGGGGTTCGCTGAGACCCAGTACTTC. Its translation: CSARDAGFAETQYF.

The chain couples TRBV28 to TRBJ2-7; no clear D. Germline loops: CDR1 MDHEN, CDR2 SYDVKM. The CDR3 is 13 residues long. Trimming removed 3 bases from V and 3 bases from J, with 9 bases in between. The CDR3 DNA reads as TGTGCCAGCAGTTTCGACAAATTCTACGAGCAGTACTTC. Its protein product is CASSFDKFYEQYF.

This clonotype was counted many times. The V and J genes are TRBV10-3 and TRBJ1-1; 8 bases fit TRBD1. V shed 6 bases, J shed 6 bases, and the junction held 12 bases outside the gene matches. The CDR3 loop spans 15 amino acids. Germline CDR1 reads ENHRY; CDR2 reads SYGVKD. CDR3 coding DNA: TGTGCCATCAGACCGGGACAGGAAGGTGGGTCTGAAGCTTTCTTT. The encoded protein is CAIRPGQEGGSEAFF.

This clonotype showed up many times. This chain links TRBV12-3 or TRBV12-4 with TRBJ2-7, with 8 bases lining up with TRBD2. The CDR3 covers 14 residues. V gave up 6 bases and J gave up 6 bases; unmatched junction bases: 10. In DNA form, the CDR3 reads TGTGCCAGCAGCCCTACGGGGGGGAGGGTCGAGCAGTACTTC. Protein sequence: CASSPTGGRVEQYF.

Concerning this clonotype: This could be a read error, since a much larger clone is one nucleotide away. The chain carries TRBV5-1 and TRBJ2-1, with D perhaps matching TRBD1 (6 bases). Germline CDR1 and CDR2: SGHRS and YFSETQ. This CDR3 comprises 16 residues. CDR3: CANSLIQGLNYNEQFF. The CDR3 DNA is TGCGCCAACAGCTTGATCCAGGGGCTGAATTACAATGAGCAGTTCTTC.

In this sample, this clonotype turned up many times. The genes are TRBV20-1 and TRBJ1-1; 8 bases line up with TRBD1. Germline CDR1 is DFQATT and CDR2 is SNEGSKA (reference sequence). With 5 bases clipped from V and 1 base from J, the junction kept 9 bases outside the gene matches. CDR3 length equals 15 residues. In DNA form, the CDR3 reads TGCAGTGCTCCCCAGGGGACAGGAAAGAACACTGAAGCTTTCTTT. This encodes CSAPQGTGKNTEAFF.

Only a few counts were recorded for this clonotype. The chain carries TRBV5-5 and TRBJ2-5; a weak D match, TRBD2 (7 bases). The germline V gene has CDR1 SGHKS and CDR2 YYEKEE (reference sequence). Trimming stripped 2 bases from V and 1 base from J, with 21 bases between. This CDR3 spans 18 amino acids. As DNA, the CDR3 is TGTGCCAGCAGCTTCTTCGGAATAGGGGGGGGGATCCAAGAGACCCAGTACTTC. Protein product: CASSFFGIGGGIQETQYF.